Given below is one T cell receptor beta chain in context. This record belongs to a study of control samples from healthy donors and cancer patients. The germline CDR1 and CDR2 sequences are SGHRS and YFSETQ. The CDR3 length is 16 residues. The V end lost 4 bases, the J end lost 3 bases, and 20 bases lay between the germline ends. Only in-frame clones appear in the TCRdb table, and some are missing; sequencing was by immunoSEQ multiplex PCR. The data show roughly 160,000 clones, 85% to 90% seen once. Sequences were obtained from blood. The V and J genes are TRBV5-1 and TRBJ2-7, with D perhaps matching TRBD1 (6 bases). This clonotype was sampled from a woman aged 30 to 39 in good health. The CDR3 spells CASSAAPGTYHYEQYF. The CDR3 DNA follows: TGCGCCAGCAGCGCCGCCCCCGGGACATACCACTACGAGCAGTACTTC.